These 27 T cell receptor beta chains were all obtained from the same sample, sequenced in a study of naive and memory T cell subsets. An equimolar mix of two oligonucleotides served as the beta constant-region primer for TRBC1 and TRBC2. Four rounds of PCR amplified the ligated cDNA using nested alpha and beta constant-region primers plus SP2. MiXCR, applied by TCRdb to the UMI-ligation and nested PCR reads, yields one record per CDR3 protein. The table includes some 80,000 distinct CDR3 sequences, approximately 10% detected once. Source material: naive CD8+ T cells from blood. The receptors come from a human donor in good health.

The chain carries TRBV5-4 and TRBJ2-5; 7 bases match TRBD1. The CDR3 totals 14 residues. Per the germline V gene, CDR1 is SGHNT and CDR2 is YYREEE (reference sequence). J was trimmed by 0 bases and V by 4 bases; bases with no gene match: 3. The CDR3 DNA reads TGTGCCAGCAGCCCGACAGGGTACCAAGAGACCCAGTACTTC. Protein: CASSPTGYQETQYF.

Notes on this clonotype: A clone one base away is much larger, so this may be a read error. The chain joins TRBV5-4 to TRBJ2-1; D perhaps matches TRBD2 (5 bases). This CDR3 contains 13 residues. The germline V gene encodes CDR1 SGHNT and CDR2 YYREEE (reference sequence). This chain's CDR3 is CASSLKSRDEKFF. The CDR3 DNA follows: TGTGCCAGCAGCTTAAAATCACGGGATGAGAAGTTCTTC.

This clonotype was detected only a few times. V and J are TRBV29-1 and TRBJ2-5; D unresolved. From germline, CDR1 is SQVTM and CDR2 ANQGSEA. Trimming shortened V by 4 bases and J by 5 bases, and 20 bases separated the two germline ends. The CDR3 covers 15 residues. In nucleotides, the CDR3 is TGCAGCGTTGCCCTTAAAAGTGACCCATTTGAGACCCAGTACTTC. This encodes CSVALKSDPFETQYF.

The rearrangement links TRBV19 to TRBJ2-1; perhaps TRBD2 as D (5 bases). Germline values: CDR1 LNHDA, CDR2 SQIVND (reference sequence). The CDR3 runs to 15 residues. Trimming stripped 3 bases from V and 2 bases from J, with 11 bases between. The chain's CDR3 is CASSIPLGPYNEQFF. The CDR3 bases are TGTGCCAGTAGTATCCCACTAGGTCCCTACAATGAGCAGTTCTTC.

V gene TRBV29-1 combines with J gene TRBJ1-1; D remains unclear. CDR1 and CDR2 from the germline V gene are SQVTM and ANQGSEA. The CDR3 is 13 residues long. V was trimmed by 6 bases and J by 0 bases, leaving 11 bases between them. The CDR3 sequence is CSVLGGVNTEAFF. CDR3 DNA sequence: TGCAGCGTCCTGGGTGGGGTGAACACTGAAGCTTTCTTT.

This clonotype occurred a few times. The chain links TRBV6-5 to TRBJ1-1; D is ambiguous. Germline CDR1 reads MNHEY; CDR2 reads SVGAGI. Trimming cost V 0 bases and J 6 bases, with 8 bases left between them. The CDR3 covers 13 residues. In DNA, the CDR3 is TGTGCCAGCAGTTACTCTGAAGGCGCTGAAGCTTTCTTT. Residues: CASSYSEGAEAFF.

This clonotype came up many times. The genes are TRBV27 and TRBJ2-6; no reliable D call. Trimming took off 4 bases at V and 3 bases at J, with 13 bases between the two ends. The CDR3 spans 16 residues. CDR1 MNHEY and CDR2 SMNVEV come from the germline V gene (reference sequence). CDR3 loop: CASSSMLVDGANVLTF. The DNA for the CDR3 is TGTGCCAGCAGTTCTATGTTGGTGGATGGGGCCAACGTCCTGACTTTC.

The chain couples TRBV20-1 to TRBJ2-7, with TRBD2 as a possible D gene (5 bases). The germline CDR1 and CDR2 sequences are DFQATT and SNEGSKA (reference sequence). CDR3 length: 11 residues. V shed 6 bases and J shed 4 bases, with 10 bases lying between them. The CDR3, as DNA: TGCAGTGCGCCCGAGGGTTACGAGCAGTACTTC. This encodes CSAPEGYEQYF.

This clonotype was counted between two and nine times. The CDR3 region has the DNA TGCAGTGCTAGTGGTTCTATAACGGGCAGATACAATGAGCAGTTCTTC. It encodes CSASGSITGRYNEQFF. The V and J genes are TRBV20-1 and TRBJ2-1; no firm D call. Per germline, CDR1 DFQATT and CDR2 SNEGSKA (reference sequence). The CDR3 consists of 16 residues. Deletions cut 3 bases from V and 4 bases from J, with 19 bases between.

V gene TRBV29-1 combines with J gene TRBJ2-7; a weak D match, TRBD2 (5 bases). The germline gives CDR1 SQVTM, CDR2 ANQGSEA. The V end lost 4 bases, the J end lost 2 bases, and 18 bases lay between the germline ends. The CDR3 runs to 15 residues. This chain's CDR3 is CSVGRGNGWAYEQYF. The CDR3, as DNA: TGCAGCGTTGGCCGGGGTAACGGGTGGGCCTACGAGCAGTACTTC.

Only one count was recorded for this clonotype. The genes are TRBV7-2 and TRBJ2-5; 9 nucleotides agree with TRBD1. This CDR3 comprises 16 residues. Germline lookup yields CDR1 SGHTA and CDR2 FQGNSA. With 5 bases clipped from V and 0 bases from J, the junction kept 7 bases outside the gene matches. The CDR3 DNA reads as TGTGCCAGCAGCCTACGGGACAGGGTCTACCAAGAGACCCAGTACTTC. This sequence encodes CASSLRDRVYQETQYF.

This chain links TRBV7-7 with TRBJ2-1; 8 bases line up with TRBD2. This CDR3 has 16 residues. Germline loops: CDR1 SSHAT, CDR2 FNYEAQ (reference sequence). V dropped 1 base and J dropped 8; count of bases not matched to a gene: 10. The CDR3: CASSLEAGRAPYEQFF. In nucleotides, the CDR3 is TGTGCCAGCAGCTTAGAGGCCGGGAGGGCCCCATATGAGCAGTTCTTC.

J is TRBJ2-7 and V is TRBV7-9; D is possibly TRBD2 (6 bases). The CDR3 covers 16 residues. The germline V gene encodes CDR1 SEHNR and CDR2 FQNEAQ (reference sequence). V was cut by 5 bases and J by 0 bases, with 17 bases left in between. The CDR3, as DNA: TGTGCCAGCAGCCTTACCCCCAGGCGGGGCTCCTACGAGCAGTACTTC. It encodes CASSLTPRRGSYEQYF.

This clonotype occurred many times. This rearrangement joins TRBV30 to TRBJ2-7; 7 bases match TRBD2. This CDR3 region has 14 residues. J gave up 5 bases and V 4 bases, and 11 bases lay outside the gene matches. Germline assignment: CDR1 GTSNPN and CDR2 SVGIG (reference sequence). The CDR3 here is CAWTEPLAANEQYF. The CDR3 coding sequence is TGTGCCTGGACCGAACCTCTAGCGGCGAACGAGCAGTACTTC. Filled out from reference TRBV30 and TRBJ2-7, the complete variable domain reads SQTIHQWPATLVQPVGSPLSLECTVEGTSNPNLYWYRQAAGRGLQLLFYSVGIGQISSEVPQNLSASRPQDRQFILSSKKLLLSDSGFYLCAWTEPLAANEQYFGPGTRLTVT.

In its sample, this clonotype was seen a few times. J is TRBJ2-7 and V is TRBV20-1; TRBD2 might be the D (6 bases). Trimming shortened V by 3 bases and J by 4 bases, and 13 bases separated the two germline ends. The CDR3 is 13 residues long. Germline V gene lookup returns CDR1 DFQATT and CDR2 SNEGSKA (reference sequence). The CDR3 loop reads CSASRGRGYEQYF. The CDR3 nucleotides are TGCAGTGCTAGCCGCGGTCGGGGGTACGAGCAGTACTTC.

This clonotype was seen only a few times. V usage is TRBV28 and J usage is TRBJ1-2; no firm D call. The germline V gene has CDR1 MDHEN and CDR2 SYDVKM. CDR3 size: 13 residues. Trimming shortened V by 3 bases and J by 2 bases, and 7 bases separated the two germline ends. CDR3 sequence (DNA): TGTGCCAGCAGTTTTTCAGCGAACTATGGCTACACCTTC. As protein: CASSFSANYGYTF.

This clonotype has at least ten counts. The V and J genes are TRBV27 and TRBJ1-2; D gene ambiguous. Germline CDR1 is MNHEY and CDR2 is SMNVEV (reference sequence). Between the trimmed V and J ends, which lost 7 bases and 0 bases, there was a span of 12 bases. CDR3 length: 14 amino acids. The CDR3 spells CASTPTASNYGYTF. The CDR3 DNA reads TGTGCCAGCACCCCGACGGCTTCTAACTATGGCTACACCTTC.

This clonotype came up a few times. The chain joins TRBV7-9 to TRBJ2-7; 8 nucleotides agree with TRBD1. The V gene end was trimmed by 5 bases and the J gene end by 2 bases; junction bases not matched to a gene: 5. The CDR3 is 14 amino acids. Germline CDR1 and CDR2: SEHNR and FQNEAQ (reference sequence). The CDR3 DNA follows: TGTGCCAGCAGCCCCGAGGGACAGGCCTACGAGCAGTACTTC. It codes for CASSPEGQAYEQYF. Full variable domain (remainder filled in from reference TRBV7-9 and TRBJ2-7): DTGVSQNPRHKITKRGQNVTFRCDPISEHNRLYWYRQTLGQGPEFLTYFQNEAQLEKSRLLSDRFSAERPKGSFSTLEIQRTEQGDSAMYLCASSPEGQAYEQYFGPGTRLTVT.

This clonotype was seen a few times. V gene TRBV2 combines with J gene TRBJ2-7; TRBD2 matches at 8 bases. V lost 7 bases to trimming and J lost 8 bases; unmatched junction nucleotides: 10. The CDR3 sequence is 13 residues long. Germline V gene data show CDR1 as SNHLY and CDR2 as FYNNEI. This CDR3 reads CASIRGGGLKQYF. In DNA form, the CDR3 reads TGTGCCAGCATCCGGGGCGGGGGGCTCAAGCAGTACTTC.

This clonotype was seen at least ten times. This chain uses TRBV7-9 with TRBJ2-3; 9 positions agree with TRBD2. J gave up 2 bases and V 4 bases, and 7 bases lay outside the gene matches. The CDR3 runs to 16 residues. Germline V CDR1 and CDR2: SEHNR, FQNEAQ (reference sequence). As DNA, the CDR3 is TGTGCCAGCAGCTCGAATAGCGGGAGAACCACAGATACGCAGTATTTT. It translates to CASSSNSGRTTDTQYF.

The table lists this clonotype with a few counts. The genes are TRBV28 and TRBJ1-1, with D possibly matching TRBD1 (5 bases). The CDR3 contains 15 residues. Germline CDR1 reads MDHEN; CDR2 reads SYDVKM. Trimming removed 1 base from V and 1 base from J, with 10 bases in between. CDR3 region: CASSLLRQGNTEAFF. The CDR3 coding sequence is TGTGCCAGCAGTTTATTGAGGCAGGGGAACACTGAAGCTTTCTTT.

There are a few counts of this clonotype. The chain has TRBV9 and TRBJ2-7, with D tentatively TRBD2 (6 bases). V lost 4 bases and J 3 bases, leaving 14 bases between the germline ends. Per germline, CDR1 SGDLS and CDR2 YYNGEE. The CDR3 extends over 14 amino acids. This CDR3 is CASSLGGAGYEQYF. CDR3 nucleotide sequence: TGTGCCAGCAGCCTCGGAGGGGCAGGCTACGAGCAGTACTTC. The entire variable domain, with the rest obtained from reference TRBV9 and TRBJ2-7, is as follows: DSGVTQTPKHLITATGQRVTLRCSPRSGDLSVYWYQQSLDQGLQFLIQYYNGEERAKGNILERFSAQQFPDLHSELNLSSLELGDSALYFCASSLGGAGYEQYFGPGTRLTVT.

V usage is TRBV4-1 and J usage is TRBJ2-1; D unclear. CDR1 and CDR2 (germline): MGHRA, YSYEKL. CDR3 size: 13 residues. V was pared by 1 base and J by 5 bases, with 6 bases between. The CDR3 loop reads CASSQVRDNEQFF. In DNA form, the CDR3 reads TGCGCCAGCAGCCAAGTTCGAGACAATGAGCAGTTCTTC.

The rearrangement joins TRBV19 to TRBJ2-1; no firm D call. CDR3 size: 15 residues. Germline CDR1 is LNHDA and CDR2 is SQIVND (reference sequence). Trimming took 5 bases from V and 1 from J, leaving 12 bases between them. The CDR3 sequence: CASSLSRVSYNEQFF. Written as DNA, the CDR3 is TGTGCCAGTAGTTTATCAAGGGTGTCCTACAATGAGCAGTTCTTC.

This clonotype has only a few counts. The chain's CDR3 is CASSPHGGFGETQYF. Written as DNA, the CDR3 is TGTGCCAGCAGCCCCCACGGGGGATTCGGGGAGACCCAGTACTTC. J is TRBJ2-5 and V is TRBV11-1, with D possibly matching TRBD2 (6 bases). V was shortened by 5 bases and J by 5 bases, with 18 bases between the two germline ends. CDR1 and CDR2 (germline): SGHAT, FQDESV (reference sequence). CDR3 length: 15 amino acids. The full variable domain, its missing parts supplied by reference TRBV11-1 and TRBJ2-5, is EAEVAQSPRYKITEKSQAVAFWCDPISGHATLYWYRQILGQGPELLVQFQDESVVDDSQLPKDRFSAERLKGVDSTLKIQPAELGDSAMYLCASSPHGGFGETQYFGPGTRLLVL.

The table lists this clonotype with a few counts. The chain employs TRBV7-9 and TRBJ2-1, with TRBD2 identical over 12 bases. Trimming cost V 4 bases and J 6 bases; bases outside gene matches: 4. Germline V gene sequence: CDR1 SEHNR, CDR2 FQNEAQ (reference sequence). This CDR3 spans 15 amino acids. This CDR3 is CASSWSTSGSNEQFF. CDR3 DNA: TGTGCCAGCAGCTGGTCGACTAGCGGGAGCAATGAGCAGTTCTTC.

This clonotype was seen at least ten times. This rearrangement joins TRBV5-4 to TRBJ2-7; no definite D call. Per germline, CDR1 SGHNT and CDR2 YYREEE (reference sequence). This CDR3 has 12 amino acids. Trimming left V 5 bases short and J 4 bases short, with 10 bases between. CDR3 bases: TGTGCCAGCAGTCCAAAGGGATACGAGCAGTACTTC. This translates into CASSPKGYEQYF.